The entry that follows covers one T cell receptor beta chain sequence. CDR3 size: 11 residues. Original handling: Reference gene primer amplification yielded estimated nucleated cell counts. Libraries were prepared by immunoSEQ multiplex PCR; TCRdb keeps only in-frame clonotypes and omits some of them. Clonal size and the V and J genes are those of that table, whereas D and trimming came from the DNA. Seen here are about 250,000 clones, over 80% observed once, and the top ten hold 2.5% to 4%. This record comes from a study of blood T cell repertoires in COVID-19. Those who participated ranged in age from about 18 to 89 years and resided in about two dozen US areas. Participant reports of clinical history set cohort assignment. People in the exposed group encountered a COVID-19 case within 2 weeks before entering the study.

Sequencing input: PBMCs or T cells enriched from blood (not recorded which). V usage is TRBV21-1 and J usage is TRBJ2-7; the table's D call of TRBD1 was not tested on the DNA. TRBV21-1 is annotated as a pseudogene. The source is a middle-aged woman who had been exposed to COVID-19. Here the CDR3 reads CASRQGYEQYV. In nucleotides, the CDR3 is TGTGCCAGCAGACAGGGATACGAGCAGTACGTC.